This TCR beta chain is drawn from a study of glioma-infiltrating T cells. Broader study findings: Above-expected tissue-blood divergence occurred in all gliomas, most in low-grade ones. Very few CDR3 sequences were shared between tissue and blood.

Amplification of TCR alpha and beta CDR3 regions from RNA used iRepertoire nested multiplex PCR. For one-step reverse transcription and amplification, 100-400 ng of tissue mRNA or PBMC total RNA was used. TCRdb re-called the multiplex PCR reads through MiXCR, storing one row per CDR3 protein. The table has 150,000 to 200,000 distinct CDR3 sequences, over 25% seen once. The germline V gene has CDR1 MNHNY and CDR2 SVGAGI (reference sequence). Trimming at V came to 6 bases and at J to 0 bases, leaving 4 bases not matched to a gene. The CDR3 has 16 amino acids. With respect to this clonotype: Its target is unknown. This may come from a read error, since a much larger clone is one base off.

This clonotype was sampled from a human donor with low-grade glioma or glioblastoma, undergoing nonglioma brain surgery, or in good health (not recorded which). J is TRBJ2-6 and V is TRBV6-6; 8 nucleotides align to TRBD1. Specimen: glioma tissue, nonneoplastic brain tissue, or PBMCs (not recorded which). CDR3: CASSGTGHSGANVLTF. In nucleotides, the CDR3 is TGTGCCAGCAGCGGGACAGGACACTCTGGGGCCAACGTCCTGACTTTC.